These 2 T cell receptor beta chains were sequenced from one sample in a study of CD8 T cells in Susac syndrome. RNA, at about 0.45 to 1 ug, was reverse transcribed with random hexamers. Each CDR3 protein is one row after TCRdb ran MiXCR on the immunoSEQ multiplex PCR reads. The sample yields just over 300,000 distinct CDR3 sequences, under 95% seen once. The sequenced sample consisted of CD4+ T cells from PBMCs. The receptors here all came from a human donor with multiple sclerosis.

This clonotype was seen once. This rearrangement joins TRBV29-1 to TRBJ2-3, with D tentatively TRBD1 (7 bases). CDR3 size: 12 residues. Germline V lookup: CDR1 SQVTM, CDR2 ANQGSEA. V dropped 5 bases and J dropped 9 bases, with 15 bases sitting between them. The CDR3 spells CSVTEGGQTQYF. The CDR3 DNA reads as TGCAGCGTTACCGAGGGGGGACAGACGCAGTATTTT.

This chain links TRBV10-3 with TRBJ2-7, with a tentative D call TRBD1 (6 bases). Germline CDR1 ENHRY, CDR2 SYGVKD. The CDR3 consists of 16 residues. V lost 0 bases to trimming and J lost 5 bases, with 17 bases between them. The CDR3 sequence is CAISESSGRGWDEQYF. CDR3 DNA sequence: TGTGCCATCAGTGAGTCGAGCGGCAGGGGCTGGGACGAGCAGTACTTC.